This entry lists 14 T cell receptor beta chains sequenced from one sample in a study of T cells in narcolepsy. TCRdb's table, derived via immunoSEQ multiplex PCR, lists solely in-frame clones and lacks some. The data contain 20,000 to 25,000 clones, more than 80% of them singletons. The sequencing input was CD45RA- memory CD4+ T cells from PBMCs. The receptors here all came from a human donor with narcolepsy.

This chain joins TRBV7-6 and TRBJ2-7; D remains ambiguous. The CDR3 has 15 amino acids. CDR1 SGHVS and CDR2 FNYEAQ come from the germline V gene. V was shortened by 2 bases and J by 2 bases, with 13 bases between the two germline ends. CDR3 sequence: CASSLNAAIAYEQYF. The DNA of the CDR3 is TGTGCCAGCAGCTTAAACGCGGCAATTGCCTACGAGCAGTACTTC.

The V and J genes are TRBV19 and TRBJ2-3; 14 positions match TRBD2. The CDR3 covers 16 residues. V lost 5 bases to trimming and J lost 3 bases; unmatched junction nucleotides: 4. Germline V gives CDR1 LNHDA, CDR2 SQIVND (reference sequence). CDR3 in DNA: TGTGCCAGTAGTTCGGGACTAGCGGGAGAAACAGATACGCAGTATTTT. The encoded protein is CASSSGLAGETDTQYF.

The chain recombines TRBV6-5 with TRBJ2-7; D is perhaps TRBD1 (5 bases). The CDR3 has 15 residues. The V and J ends lost 4 bases and 2 bases respectively, with 15 bases between them. The germline CDR1 and CDR2 sequences are MNHEY and SVGAGI. For the CDR3, the DNA is TGTGCCAGCAGTTCCCAAGACAGAAGACCCTACGAGCAGTACTTC. Translated: CASSSQDRRPYEQYF.

This sequence joins TRBV2 and TRBJ2-2; 8 bases align to TRBD2. Trimming took 5 bases from V and 3 from J; bases not matched to a gene: 2. This CDR3 contains 14 residues. In germline, CDR1 is SNHLY, CDR2 FYNNEI. CDR3 protein: CASSTRGDTGELFF. For the CDR3, the DNA is TGTGCCAGCAGTACGCGGGGGGACACCGGGGAGCTGTTTTTT.

The rearrangement links TRBV11-2 to TRBJ1-1; 7 positions match TRBD1. In germline, CDR1 is SGHAT, CDR2 FQNNGV. V shed 4 bases, J shed 6 bases, and the junction held 14 bases outside the gene matches. The CDR3 runs 16 residues. The CDR3 bases are TGTGCCAGCAGCTCCGGGACAGATATGGGAAGGTCTGAAGCTTTCTTT. This encodes CASSSGTDMGRSEAFF.

The V gene is TRBV10-3, the J gene TRBJ2-1; TRBD1 aligns across 8 bases. Germline lookup yields CDR1 ENHRY and CDR2 SYGVKD. V shed 6 bases and J 8 bases; nucleotides not matched to a gene: 9. The CDR3 sequence is 14 residues long. For the CDR3, the DNA is TGTGCCATCAGGGGACAGGCTCTTAACTATGAGCAGTTCTTC. Protein sequence: CAIRGQALNYEQFF.

The rearrangement links TRBV2 to TRBJ2-3, with 8 bases aligning to TRBD2. The CDR3 runs to 14 residues. In germline, CDR1 is SNHLY, CDR2 FYNNEI. The trim removed 10 bases at V and 2 bases at J, leaving 8 bases unmatched. CDR3 nucleotide sequence: TGTGCCACCCGTAAGCGGGGGAACACAGATACGCAGTATTTT. Protein product: CATRKRGNTDTQYF.

This clone was recorded only once. V gene TRBV6-5 combines with J gene TRBJ2-5; weak D call: TRBD2 (5 bases). The CDR3 totals 11 residues. Germline lookup yields CDR1 MNHEY and CDR2 SVGAGI. V was shortened by 6 bases and J by 11 bases, with 13 bases between the two germline ends. In nucleotides, the CDR3 is TGTGCCAGCAGCCGGGGTGGGGAGCAGTACTTC. Residues: CASSRGGEQYF.

The chain is built from TRBV2 and TRBJ1-6; D is unclear. This CDR3 is 14 amino acids long. Germline V gene lookup returns CDR1 SNHLY and CDR2 FYNNEI. V was shortened by 4 bases and J by 4 bases, with 8 bases between the two germline ends. CDR3: CASSVAEYNSPLHF. The CDR3 nucleotides read TGTGCCAGCAGTGTGGCGGAGTATAATTCACCCCTCCACTTT.

The CDR3 is CASSLVTGLNTEAFF. As DNA, the CDR3 is TGCGCCAGCAGCTTGGTAACAGGACTGAACACTGAAGCTTTCTTT. V is TRBV5-1 and J is TRBJ1-1, with a tentative D call TRBD1 (5 bases). Looked up from germline, CDR1 is SGHRS and CDR2 is YFSETQ. This CDR3 region has 15 residues. V lost 0 bases to trimming and J lost 0 bases, with 9 bases between them.

A few counts support this clone. J is TRBJ2-6 and V is TRBV19; tentatively, D is TRBD2 (6 bases). V dropped 1 base and J dropped 1 base, with 8 bases sitting between them. The germline CDR1 and CDR2 sequences are LNHDA and SQIVND (reference sequence). This CDR3 has 16 residues. CDR3 nucleotide sequence: TGTGCCAGTAGTATAGGTGCGGGGTCTGGGGCCAACGTCCTGACTTTC. Protein product: CASSIGAGSGANVLTF.

The V gene is TRBV11-2, the J gene TRBJ2-3; TRBD2 matches at 11 bases. V was pared by 1 base and J by 4 bases, with 1 base of the junction left unmatched. The CDR3 runs to 15 residues. Germline values: CDR1 SGHAT, CDR2 FQNNGV. This chain's CDR3 is CASSLGLAGPDTQYF. The CDR3, as DNA: TGTGCCAGCAGCTTAGGACTAGCGGGACCAGATACGCAGTATTTT.

The rearrangement links TRBV7-8 to TRBJ2-1; possible D gene TRBD1, 5 bases. Germline V lookup: CDR1 SGHVS, CDR2 FQNEAQ. There are 16 residues in the CDR3. The V end lost 5 bases, the J end lost 2 bases, and 16 bases lay between the germline ends. CDR3 sequence: CASSPPDRFPYNEQFF. CDR3 DNA sequence: TGTGCCAGCAGCCCCCCCGACAGATTCCCCTACAATGAGCAGTTCTTC.

The V gene is TRBV5-1, the J gene TRBJ2-1; D gene uncertain. CDR3 length: 14 residues. Trimming shortened V by 0 bases and J by 4 bases, and 8 bases separated the two germline ends. From germline, CDR1 is SGHRS and CDR2 YFSETQ. The CDR3 DNA reads as TGCGCCAGCAGCTTGGCTCGGTCGTACAATGAGCAGTTCTTC. Translating gives CASSLARSYNEQFF.